The next 12 T cell receptor beta chains were all read from a single sample in a study of T cell repertoires in urothelial bladder cancer. The repertoire was sequenced with immunoSEQ multiplex PCR; TCRdb's copy has only in-frame clones and lacks some. The table includes under 15,000 clones, 66% detected once. Input material: tumor-infiltrating cells from bladder cancer. Receptors originate from a human donor with urothelial carcinoma.

The chain couples TRBV7-6 to TRBJ1-2; D gene ambiguous. Germline loops: CDR1 SGHVS, CDR2 FNYEAQ. The CDR3 runs 13 residues. Trimming took 5 bases from V and 7 from J, leaving 14 bases between them. The CDR3 DNA reads TGTGCCAGCAGCCCCGGACCACCCACTGGCTACACCTTC. Residues: CASSPGPPTGYTF.

The chain recombines TRBV5-6 with TRBJ2-7, with TRBD1 as a possible D gene (6 bases). The V and J ends lost 0 bases and 10 bases respectively, with 17 bases between them. From germline, CDR1 is SGHDT and CDR2 YYEEEE. The CDR3 contains 14 residues. Written as DNA, the CDR3 is TGTGCCAGCAGCTTGGTGGACAGATCCTCAGTCCAGTACTTC. Protein sequence: CASSLVDRSSVQYF. The full variable domain, with the rest looked up from reference TRBV5-6 and TRBJ2-7, is DAGVTQSPTHLIKTRGQQVTLRCSPKSGHDTVSWYQQALGQGPQFIFQYYEEEERQRGNFPDRFSGHQFPNYSSELNVNALLLGDSALYLCASSLVDRSSVQYFGPGTRLTVT.

The sample holds one count of this clone. The V call is TRBV19, the J call TRBJ1-2; 9 nucleotides align to TRBD1. This CDR3 is 14 amino acids long. Germline V gives CDR1 LNHDA, CDR2 SQIVND (reference sequence). After removal of 3 bases from V and 2 bases from J, the junction contained 1 base not matched to a gene. The CDR3 loop is CASSMDRGNYGYTF. The CDR3 DNA reads as TGTGCCAGTAGTATGGACAGGGGAAACTATGGCTACACCTTC.

V is TRBV6-5 and J is TRBJ2-4, with D tentatively TRBD1 (6 bases). V was shortened by 10 bases and J by 8 bases, with 18 bases between the two germline ends. CDR3 size: 13 residues. Germline CDR1 is MNHEY and CDR2 is SVGAGI. The CDR3 loop reads CATRKGGRDIQYF. The DNA for the CDR3 is TGTGCCACCAGGAAAGGGGGAAGGGACATTCAGTACTTC.

V usage is TRBV2 and J usage is TRBJ1-1, with D possibly matching TRBD1 (5 bases). Germline values: CDR1 SNHLY, CDR2 FYNNEI. This CDR3 spans 17 amino acids. Trimming pared 5 bases from V and 3 bases from J, leaving 22 bases between. This CDR3 is CASSPGSRVGGDTEAFF. The CDR3 coding sequence is TGTGCCAGCAGTCCCGGGTCTAGGGTGGGAGGGGACACTGAAGCTTTCTTT.

This clone was observed a few times. This chain joins TRBV25-1 and TRBJ1-1, with a possible D match to TRBD1 (6 bases). Germline V CDR1 and CDR2: MGHDK, SYGVNS. CDR3 length: 14 amino acids. V was cut by 4 bases and J by 0 bases, with 9 bases left in between. CDR3 nucleotides: TGTGCCAGCAGTGTGGGACACTTGAACACTGAAGCTTTCTTT. It encodes CASSVGHLNTEAFF.

This chain links TRBV5-1 with TRBJ1-2; TRBD1 might be the D (6 bases). The CDR3 is made up of 14 amino acids. Trimming shortened V by 1 base and J by 4 bases, and 11 bases separated the two germline ends. Per the germline V gene, CDR1 is SGHRS and CDR2 is YFSETQ. The CDR3 spells CASSLTGTSYGYTF. For the CDR3, the DNA is TGCGCCAGCAGCTTGACAGGGACTTCCTATGGCTACACCTTC.

By sample share, this clone is medium-sized. The chain couples TRBV4-1 to TRBJ1-2; unclear D gene. CDR3 length: 16 residues. Trimming took 4 bases from V and 1 from J, leaving 16 bases between them. Germline V gene data show CDR1 as MGHRA and CDR2 as YSYEKL. CDR3 coding DNA: TGCGCCAGCAGCCGGAACCGGGAGTTCCTTAACTATGGCTACACCTTC. It yields the protein CASSRNREFLNYGYTF.

The chain combines TRBV7-3 with TRBJ2-2; D perhaps matches TRBD1 (6 bases). This CDR3 has 14 residues. V gave up 6 bases and J gave up 3 bases, with 11 bases separating them. The germline V gene encodes CDR1 SGHTA and CDR2 FQGTGA. CDR3: CASRLQGYTGELFF. In DNA form, the CDR3 reads TGTGCCAGCAGGCTACAGGGATACACCGGGGAGCTGTTTTTT.

The chain combines TRBV18 with TRBJ2-3; TRBD2 agrees at 10 bases. CDR3 length: 18 residues. With 3 bases clipped from V and 4 bases from J, the junction kept 13 bases outside the gene matches. Germline V CDR1 and CDR2: KGHSH, LQKENI. CDR3 coding DNA: TGTGCCAGCTCACCCCAGGGGCTAGCGGGGGTGCAAGCAGATACGCAGTATTTT. Translating it yields CASSPQGLAGVQADTQYF.

This clone was counted once. CDR3: CASSSQGGNSPLHF. The CDR3 nucleotides read TGTGCCAGCAGCTCTCAGGGTGGTAATTCACCCCTCCACTTT. The rearrangement joins TRBV11-2 to TRBJ1-6; D might be TRBD1 (5 bases). The CDR3 runs to 14 residues. CDR1 is SGHAT and CDR2 is FQNNGV in the germline V gene. V was clipped by 4 bases and J by 6 bases, with 10 bases between them.

There are a few counts of this clone. The V call is TRBV7-2, the J call TRBJ2-1; D remains ambiguous. The V and J ends lost 5 bases and 0 bases respectively, with 14 bases between them. The CDR3 sequence is 16 residues long. Germline V gene sequence: CDR1 SGHTA, CDR2 FQGNSA. CDR3 in DNA: TGTGCCAGCAGCCCCAAGGGCAGTTACTCCTACAATGAGCAGTTCTTC. Amino acid sequence: CASSPKGSYSYNEQFF.